The 5 T cell receptor beta chains below were found in one sample sequenced in a study of technical replicates of blood from a handful of donors. Method: immunoSEQ multiplex PCR; TCRdb's copy keeps in-frame clones and lacks some. The sample comprises 65,000 to 80,000 clones, 95% to 98% of which are singletons, and roughly 0.35% rests with the top ten. The sample was T cells isolated from PBMCs. The receptors stem from a human donor in good health.

The V and J genes are TRBV4-1 and TRBJ1-1; D possibly corresponds to TRBD1 (6 bases). The V end lost 1 base, the J end lost 1 base, and 13 bases lay between the germline ends. CDR1 MGHRA and CDR2 YSYEKL come from the germline V gene. This CDR3 spans 16 amino acids. CDR3 nucleotide sequence: TGCGCCAGCAGCCAAGCCCCTCCGACAGGGAACACTGAAGCTTTCTTT. It translates to CASSQAPPTGNTEAFF.

The chain recombines TRBV7-2 with TRBJ2-7; no reliable D call. The germline CDR1 and CDR2 sequences are SGHTA and FQGNSA. The V and J ends lost 5 bases and 1 base respectively, with 9 bases between them. CDR3 length equals 13 residues. CDR3 region: CASSLKSSYEQYF. The CDR3 bases are TGTGCCAGCAGCCTAAAGTCATCCTACGAGCAGTACTTC.

The chain couples TRBV27 to TRBJ2-7; maybe TRBD1 (5 bases). Germline V gives CDR1 MNHEY, CDR2 SMNVEV (reference sequence). This CDR3 is 11 amino acids long. Trimming took off 11 bases at V and 5 bases at J, with 13 bases between the two ends. The CDR3 sequence is CAAGFVHEQYF. The CDR3 region has the DNA TGTGCCGCAGGGTTCGTCCACGAGCAGTACTTC.

This sequence joins TRBV19 and TRBJ1-2, with a possible D match to TRBD1 (6 bases). The germline V and J ends were trimmed by 10 bases and 4 bases, with 28 bases remaining between them. CDR1 is LNHDA and CDR2 is SQIVND in the germline V gene (reference sequence). There are 17 residues in the CDR3. CDR3 coding DNA: TGTGCCATAGCCTACCCCGGACTCGGGGGCGGGGGCTATGGCTACACCTTC. This translates into CAIAYPGLGGGGYGYTF.

This clone showed up just once. The chain joins TRBV27 to TRBJ2-1; D remains ambiguous. CDR1 MNHEY and CDR2 SMNVEV come from the germline V gene (reference sequence). Trimming shortened V by 2 bases and J by 4 bases, and 12 bases separated the two germline ends. The CDR3 extends over 15 amino acids. This CDR3 is CASSLESLRYNEQFF. In DNA, the CDR3 is TGTGCCAGCAGTTTAGAATCCCTTCGGTACAATGAGCAGTTCTTC.